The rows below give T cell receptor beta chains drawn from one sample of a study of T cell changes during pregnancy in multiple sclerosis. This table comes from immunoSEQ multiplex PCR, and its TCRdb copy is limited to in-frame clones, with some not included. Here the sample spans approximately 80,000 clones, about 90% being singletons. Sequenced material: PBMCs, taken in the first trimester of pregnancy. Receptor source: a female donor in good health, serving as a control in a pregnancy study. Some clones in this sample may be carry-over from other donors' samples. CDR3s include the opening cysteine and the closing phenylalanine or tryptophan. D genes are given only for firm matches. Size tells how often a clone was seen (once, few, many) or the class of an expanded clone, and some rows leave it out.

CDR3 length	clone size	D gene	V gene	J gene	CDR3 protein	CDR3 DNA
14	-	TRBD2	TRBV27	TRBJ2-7	CASSATLAGHEQYF	TGTGCCAGCAGTGCAACCCTAGCGGGCCACGAGCAGTACTTC
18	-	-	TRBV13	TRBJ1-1	CASSLLPGTWLGNTEAFF	TGTGCCAGCAGCCTACTACCGGGAACTTGGTTAGGGAACACTGAAGCTTTCTTT
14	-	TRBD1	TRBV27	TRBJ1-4	CASSLSRGGEKLFF	TGTGCCAGCAGTTTATCTAGAGGGGGCGAAAAACTGTTTTTT
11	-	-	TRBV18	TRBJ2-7	CASSPGGEQYF	TGTGCCAGCTCACCGGGGGGCGAGCAGTACTTC
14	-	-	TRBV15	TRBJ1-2	CATSRDTRQAGYTF	TGTGCCACCAGCAGAGATACCCGACAGGCTGGCTACACCTTC
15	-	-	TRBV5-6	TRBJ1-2	CASSRSRVPSYGYTF	TGTGCCAGCAGCCGTTCCCGGGTCCCCTCCTATGGCTACACCTTC
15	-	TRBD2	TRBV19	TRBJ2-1	CASSLAGSWYNEQFF	TGTGCCAGTAGTCTAGCGGGGTCCTGGTACAATGAGCAGTTCTTC
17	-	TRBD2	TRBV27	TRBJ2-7	CASSLSGTSGSKNEQYF	TGTGCCAGCAGTTTATCGGGGACTAGTGGGAGTAAGAACGAGCAGTACTTC
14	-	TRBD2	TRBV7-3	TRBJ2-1	CASSLFATGGEQFF	TGTGCCAGCAGCTTATTCGCAACGGGAGGGGAGCAGTTCTTC
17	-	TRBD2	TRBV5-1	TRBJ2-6	CASSPGTTAPGANVLTF	TGCGCCAGCAGCCCCGGGACTACCGCGCCCGGGGCCAACGTCCTGACTTTC
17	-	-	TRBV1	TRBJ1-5	CTSSQDLGQGIDQPQHF	TGCACCAGCAGCCAAGATCTGGGACAGGGAATAGATCAGCCCCAGCATTTT
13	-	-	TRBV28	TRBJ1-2	CASSLQGDYGYTF	TGTGCCAGCAGTTTGCAGGGTGACTATGGCTACACCTTC
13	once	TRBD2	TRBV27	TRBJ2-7	CAAGGRDSYEQYF	TGTGCCGCCGGGGGGAGGGACTCGTACGAGCAGTACTTC
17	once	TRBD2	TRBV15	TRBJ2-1	CATSREPLAGGYNEQFF	TGTGCCACCAGCAGAGAGCCCCTAGCGGGAGGTTACAATGAGCAGTTCTTC
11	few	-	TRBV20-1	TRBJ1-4	CSAGGNEKLFF	TGCAGTGCTGGGGGGAATGAAAAACTGTTTTTT
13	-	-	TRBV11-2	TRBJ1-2	CASSLAPTGGYTF	TGTGCCAGCAGCTTAGCACCGACGGGTGGCTACACCTTC
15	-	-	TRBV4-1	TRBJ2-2	CASSQTLIGTGELFF	TGCGCCAGCAGCCAAACATTGATTGGCACCGGGGAGCTGTTTTTT
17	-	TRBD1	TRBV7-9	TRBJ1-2	CASSRSTQRQGGYGYTF	TGTGCCAGCAGCCGATCCACCCAAAGACAGGGCGGTTATGGCTACACCTTC
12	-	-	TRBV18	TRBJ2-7	CASSPKLYEQYF	TGTGCCAGCTCACCAAAACTCTACGAGCAGTACTTC
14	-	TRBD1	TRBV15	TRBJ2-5	CATSRDRGPETQYF	TGTGCCACCAGCAGGGACAGGGGGCCAGAGACCCAGTACTTC
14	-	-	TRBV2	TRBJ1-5	CASSQGTPNQPQHF	TGTGCCAGCAGCCAGGGGACACCGAATCAGCCCCAGCATTTT
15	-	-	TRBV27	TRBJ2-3	CASSLLRGSTDTQYF	TGTGCCAGCAGTTTATTGCGCGGTAGCACAGATACGCAGTATTTT
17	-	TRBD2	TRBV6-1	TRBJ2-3	CASSVTSGRSLTDTQYF	TGTGCCAGCAGTGTTACTAGCGGGAGGAGTCTGACAGATACGCAGTATTTT
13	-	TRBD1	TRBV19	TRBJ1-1	CASGTDMNTEAFF	TGTGCCAGCGGGACAGACATGAACACTGAAGCTTTCTTT
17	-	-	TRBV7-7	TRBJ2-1	CASSLAYSSHSYNEQFF	TGTGCTAGCAGCTTAGCGTATAGTAGCCATTCCTACAATGAGCAGTTCTTC
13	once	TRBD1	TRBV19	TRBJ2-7	CASSTGQGTEQYF	TGTGCCAGTTCTACGGGACAGGGAACCGAGCAGTACTTC
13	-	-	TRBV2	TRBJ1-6	CASSDTGDSPLHF	TGTGCCAGCAGTGACACGGGGGATTCACCCCTCCACTTT
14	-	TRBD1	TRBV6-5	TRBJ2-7	CASSPGTEGYEQYF	TGTGCCAGCAGCCCCGGGACAGAAGGCTACGAGCAGTACTTC
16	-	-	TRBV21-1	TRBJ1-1	CASSKGSGGENTEAFF	TGTGCCAGCAGCAAAGGGAGCGGGGGCGAAAACACTGAAGCTTTCTTT
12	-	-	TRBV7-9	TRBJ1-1	CASSPQSGMAFF	TGTGCCAGCAGCCCCCAGTCGGGGATGGCTTTCTTT
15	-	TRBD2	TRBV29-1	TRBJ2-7	CSVGTVRGGSYEQYF	TGCAGCGTTGGAACGGTTCGGGGGGGGTCCTACGAGCAGTACTTC
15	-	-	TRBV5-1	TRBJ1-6	CASSLGTYDNSPLHF	TGCGCCAGCAGCTTGGGGACTTACGATAATTCACCCCTCCACTTT
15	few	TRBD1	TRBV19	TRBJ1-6	CASSLPGQGRSPLHF	TGTGCCAGTAGTCTGCCGGGACAGGGACGGTCACCCCTCCACTTT
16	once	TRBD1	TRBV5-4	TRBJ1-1	CASSLDRGLMNTEAFF	TGTGCCAGCAGCCTGGACAGGGGATTGATGAACACTGAAGCTTTCTTT
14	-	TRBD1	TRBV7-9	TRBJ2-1	CASSRDRVVNEQFF	TGTGCCAGCAGCCGGGACAGGGTGGTCAATGAGCAGTTCTTC
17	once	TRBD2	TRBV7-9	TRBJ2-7	CASSPGHLREGRWEQYF	TGTGCCAGCAGCCCCGGTCACCTGCGGGAGGGCCGCTGGGAGCAGTACTTC
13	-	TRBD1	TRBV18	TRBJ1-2	CASSPGTVYGYTF	TGTGCCAGCTCACCAGGGACAGTCTATGGCTACACCTTC